The 20 T cell receptor beta chains below come from one sample, sequenced in a study of T cell responses to AZD1222 COVID-19 vaccine. The method was immunoSEQ multiplex PCR; TCRdb's version includes in-frame clones alone and lacks a portion of them. The table records around 78,000 clones, 75% to 95% of them present only once. The sequencing used peripheral blood, collected on day 0 of MenACWY control vaccination. The receptors come from an adult in good health.

This clone is a singleton in its sample. The CDR3 sequence: CASSSGSGNTIYF. Here the CDR3 DNA reads TGTGCCAGCAGTTCAGGGTCTGGAAACACCATATATTTT. The chain links TRBV6-5 to TRBJ1-3, with D possibly matching TRBD1 (5 bases). The V gene lost 4 bases and the J gene lost 1 base, with 5 bases spanning the gap. Germline V gives CDR1 MNHEY, CDR2 SVGAGI. The CDR3 covers 13 residues.

The V and J genes are TRBV11-2 and TRBJ1-1; unclear D gene. Trimming took 0 bases from V and 6 from J, leaving 8 bases between them. CDR1 SGHAT and CDR2 FQNNGV come from the germline V gene. The CDR3 length is 13 residues. The CDR3 loop is CASSLDPAAEAFF. CDR3 in DNA: TGTGCCAGCAGCTTAGATCCGGCAGCTGAAGCTTTCTTT.

This clone appeared a single time. The chain carries TRBV19 and TRBJ1-5; D is unresolved. Germline CDR1 is LNHDA and CDR2 is SQIVND (reference sequence). Between the trimmed V and J ends, which lost 3 bases and 7 bases, there was a span of 10 bases. CDR3 length: 13 amino acids. The CDR3 DNA follows: TGTGCCAGTAGTATTAGGAGAGAACAGCCCCAGCATTTT. Its translation is CASSIRREQPQHF.

The V and J genes are TRBV28 and TRBJ1-1; maybe TRBD1 (5 bases). Trimming stripped 6 bases from V and 0 bases from J, with 14 bases between. The CDR3 extends over 15 amino acids. Germline CDR1 reads MDHEN; CDR2 reads SYDVKM. The CDR3 region has the DNA TGTGCCAGCAGCTCGCCCCGGGGGGTGAACACTGAAGCTTTCTTT. It is translated as CASSSPRGVNTEAFF.

CDR3 sequence (DNA): TGTGCCAGCAGCCCAAGCCCGCTGACCAAAAACATTCAGTACTTC. This encodes CASSPSPLTKNIQYF. The V and J genes are TRBV9 and TRBJ2-4; unclear D gene. Germline CDR1 is SGDLS and CDR2 is YYNGEE. Trimming shortened V by 4 bases and J by 2 bases, and 13 bases separated the two germline ends. The CDR3 contains 15 residues.

V and J are TRBV7-9 and TRBJ2-7, with 14 bases that match TRBD2. V was pared by 1 base and J by 9 bases, with 11 bases of the junction left unmatched. Germline assignment: CDR1 SEHNR and CDR2 FQNEAQ (reference sequence). The CDR3 is 17 amino acids. This CDR3 reads CASSLEVSGLAGERQYF. Written as DNA, the CDR3 is TGTGCCAGCAGCTTAGAAGTCTCGGGACTAGCGGGAGAAAGGCAGTACTTC.

The rearrangement joins TRBV11-2 to TRBJ2-5, with 7 bases lining up with TRBD2. There are 14 residues in the CDR3. Germline CDR1 reads SGHAT; CDR2 reads FQNNGV. Germline trimming cut 11 bases from V and 5 bases from J; bases unmatched to any gene: 14. The CDR3 reads CASYGIRRGETQYF. In DNA, the CDR3 is TGTGCCTCTTACGGAATACGGCGGGGGGAGACCCAGTACTTC. Using reference TRBV11-2 and TRBJ2-5 for the parts outside the CDR3, the full variable domain is EAGVAQSPRYKIIEKRQSVAFWCNPISGHATLYWYQQILGQGPKLLIQFQNNGVVDDSQLPKDRFSAERLKGVDSTLKIQPAKLEDSAVYLCASYGIRRGETQYFGPGTRLLVL.

The chain combines TRBV11-2 with TRBJ1-2; D is ambiguous. CDR3 size: 12 residues. Germline CDR1 is SGHAT and CDR2 is FQNNGV. The V and J ends lost 3 bases and 7 bases respectively, with 9 bases between them. The chain's CDR3 is CASSLSAPGYTF. The CDR3 nucleotides are TGTGCCAGCAGCTTGTCGGCTCCTGGCTACACCTTC.

The CDR3, as DNA: TGTGCCAGCAGCCGGACAGGGACGACTGAAGCTTTCTTT. Translated: CASSRTGTTEAFF. V and J are TRBV7-2 and TRBJ1-1; 8 bases agree with TRBD1. This CDR3 contains 13 residues. The V segment lost 5 bases and the J segment 5 bases; nucleotides outside the gene matches: 4. Germline V CDR1 and CDR2: SGHTA, FQGNSA.

The chain employs TRBV5-5 and TRBJ2-7; the D gene is possibly TRBD1 (6 bases). Germline V gives CDR1 SGHKS, CDR2 YYEKEE (reference sequence). V was shortened by 3 bases and J by 4 bases, with 11 bases between the two germline ends. CDR3 size: 13 residues. CDR3 sequence (DNA): TGTGCCAGCAGCTCGGGACACTATTACGAGCAGTACTTC. Its translation: CASSSGHYYEQYF. Drawing the rest from reference TRBV5-5 and TRBJ2-7, the complete variable domain is DAGVTQSPTHLIKTRGQQVTLRCSPISGHKSVSWYQQVLGQGPQFIFQYYEKEERGRGNFPDRFSARQFPNYSSELNVNALLLGDSALYLCASSSGHYYEQYFGPGTRLTVT.

V is TRBV11-2 and J is TRBJ2-1; TRBD2 is a possible D gene (5 bases). The CDR3 is 14 amino acids. Germline values: CDR1 SGHAT, CDR2 FQNNGV. The V gene lost 6 bases and the J gene lost 6 bases, with 15 bases spanning the gap. CDR3 sequence: CASSSPRRLNEQFF. DNA for the CDR3: TGTGCCAGCAGTTCCCCTCGGAGGCTCAATGAGCAGTTCTTC.

The chain links TRBV27 to TRBJ2-2; 11 nucleotides agree with TRBD1. The CDR3 sequence is 16 residues long. Germline CDR1 and CDR2: MNHEY and SMNVEV (reference sequence). The junction had 7 bases not matched to a gene; V was cut back by 6 bases and J by 4 bases. The CDR3 DNA sequence: TGTGCCAGCAGCCCTGTCGGGACAGGGGGCACCGGGGAGCTGTTTTTT. Protein: CASSPVGTGGTGELFF.

The chain carries TRBV7-2 and TRBJ1-1; D is unresolved. The CDR3 is 14 residues long. Germline CDR1 and CDR2: SGHTA and FQGNSA. V lost 0 bases, J lost 0 bases, and 5 bases lay in between. CDR3 in amino acids: CASSLAIMNTEAFF. The CDR3 DNA follows: TGTGCCAGCAGCTTAGCAATCATGAACACTGAAGCTTTCTTT.

The V gene is TRBV18, the J gene TRBJ1-1, with a weak D call TRBD1 (5 bases). Trimming cost V 4 bases and J 3 bases, with 18 bases left between them. CDR1 is KGHSH, CDR2 LQKENI, per germline. This CDR3 is built from 16 residues. CDR3: CASSLAGTPRDTEAFF. The CDR3 DNA reads TGTGCCAGCTCACTCGCGGGGACTCCTAGGGACACTGAAGCTTTCTTT.

This clone was seen only a few times. V is TRBV6-2 or TRBV6-3 and J is TRBJ2-5, with D tentatively TRBD1 or TRBD2 (6 bases each). The CDR3 length is 13 residues. The germline V gene encodes CDR1 MNHEY and CDR2 SVGEGT. The V and J ends lost 2 bases and 4 bases respectively, with 8 bases between them. The CDR3 is CASSYGGRETQYF. The CDR3 coding sequence is TGTGCCAGCAGTTACGGGGGGCGAGAGACCCAGTACTTC.

This chain joins TRBV7-2 and TRBJ2-1, with TRBD1 identical over 11 bases. Per germline, CDR1 SGHTA and CDR2 FQGNSA. The V gene end was trimmed by 5 bases and the J gene end by 0 bases; junction bases not matched to a gene: 3. The CDR3 length is 16 residues. CDR3 region: CASSPGTGGSYNEQFF. DNA of the CDR3: TGTGCCAGCAGCCCCGGGACAGGGGGCTCCTACAATGAGCAGTTCTTC.

This clone has just one count. The chain is built from TRBV19 and TRBJ2-7, with a weak D call TRBD2 (6 bases). The CDR3 length is 13 residues. V was trimmed by 3 bases and J by 5 bases, leaving 11 bases between them. Germline assignment: CDR1 LNHDA and CDR2 SQIVND (reference sequence). The CDR3 DNA reads TGTGCCAGTAGTATTCGTGGCGGGGACGAGCAGTACTTC. It codes for CASSIRGGDEQYF.

The chain has TRBV7-9 and TRBJ1-2; D is perhaps TRBD1 (5 bases). The germline CDR1 and CDR2 sequences are SEHNR and FQNEAQ (reference sequence). The CDR3 spans 14 residues. V was trimmed by 5 bases and J by 3 bases, leaving 13 bases between them. CDR3 sequence (DNA): TGTGCCAGCAGCCTCCGGACAAAAGACTATGGCTACACCTTC. As protein: CASSLRTKDYGYTF.

V and J are TRBV19 and TRBJ2-1; 7 bases line up with TRBD2. J was trimmed by 9 bases and V by 6 bases; bases with no gene match: 11. Germline CDR1 LNHDA, CDR2 SQIVND (reference sequence). CDR3 size: 14 residues. The CDR3 reads CASRSGEGSGEQFF. The CDR3 DNA is TGTGCCAGTAGATCGGGGGAGGGATCCGGTGAGCAGTTCTTC.

V usage is TRBV19 and J usage is TRBJ2-4; a weak D match, TRBD1 (6 bases). There are 15 residues in the CDR3. CDR1 and CDR2 (germline): LNHDA, SQIVND (reference sequence). Trimming pared 4 bases from V and 3 bases from J, leaving 13 bases between. CDR3 protein: CASSKNREGKNIQYF. The CDR3 region has the DNA TGTGCCAGTAGTAAAAACAGGGAAGGCAAAAACATTCAGTACTTC.